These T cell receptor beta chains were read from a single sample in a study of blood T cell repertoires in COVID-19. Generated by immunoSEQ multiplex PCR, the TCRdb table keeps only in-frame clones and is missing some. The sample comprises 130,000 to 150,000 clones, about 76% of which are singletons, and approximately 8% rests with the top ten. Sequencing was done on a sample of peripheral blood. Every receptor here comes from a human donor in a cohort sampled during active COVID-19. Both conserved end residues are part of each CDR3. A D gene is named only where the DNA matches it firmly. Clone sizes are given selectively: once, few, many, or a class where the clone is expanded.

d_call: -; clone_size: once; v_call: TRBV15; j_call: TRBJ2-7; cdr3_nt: TGTGCCACCAGCAGAGATCGGGGGTGGTACGAGCAGTACTTC; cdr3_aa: CATSRDRGWYEQYF
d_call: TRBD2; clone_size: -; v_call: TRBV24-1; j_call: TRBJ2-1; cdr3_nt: TGTGCCACCAGTGATCCTAGCGGGAGTCTCCACAATGAGCAGTTCTTC; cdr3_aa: CATSDPSGSLHNEQFF
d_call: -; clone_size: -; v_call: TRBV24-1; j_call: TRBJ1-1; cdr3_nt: TGTGCCACCAGACCCGGGGGGAAATTGAACACTGAAGCTTTCTTT; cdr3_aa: CATRPGGKLNTEAFF
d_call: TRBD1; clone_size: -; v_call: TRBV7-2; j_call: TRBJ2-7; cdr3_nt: TGTGCCAGCAGCGCGCAGGGGGCCTCTCGGGAGCAGTACTTC; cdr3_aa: CASSAQGASREQYF
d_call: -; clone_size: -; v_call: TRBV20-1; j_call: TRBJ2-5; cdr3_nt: TGCAGTGCTAGTGACGGGCAAGAGACCCAGTACTTC; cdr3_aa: CSASDGQETQYF
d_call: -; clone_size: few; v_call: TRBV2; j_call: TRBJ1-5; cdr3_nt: TGTGCCAGCAGTGAGGAGGGGAGCAATCAGCCCCAGCATTTT; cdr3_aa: CASSEEGSNQPQHF
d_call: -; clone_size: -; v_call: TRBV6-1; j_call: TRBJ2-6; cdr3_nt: TGTGCCAGCAGTGATGGCCTCTCTGGGGCCAACGTCCTGACTTTC; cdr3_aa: CASSDGLSGANVLTF
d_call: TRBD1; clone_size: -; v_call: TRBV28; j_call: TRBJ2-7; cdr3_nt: TGTGCCAGCAGTCCGGTACCCACCGGGACAGGGGGTTACGAGCAGTACTTC; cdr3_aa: CASSPVPTGTGGYEQYF
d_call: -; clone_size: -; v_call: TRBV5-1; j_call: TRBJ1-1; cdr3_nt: TGCGCCAGCAGCGAACAGGGTGCGGTCTTAGCTTTCTTT; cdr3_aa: CASSEQGAVLAFF
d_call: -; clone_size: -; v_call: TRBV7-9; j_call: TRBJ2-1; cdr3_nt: TGTGCCAGCAGCACCCGGCTAGGCGATGAGCAGTTCTTC; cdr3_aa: CASSTRLGDEQFF
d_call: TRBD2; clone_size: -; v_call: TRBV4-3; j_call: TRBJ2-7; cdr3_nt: TGCGCCAGCAGCCAGTATTGGGGGGAGGGGTACAAAGGTTACGAGCAGTACTTC; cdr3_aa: CASSQYWGEGYKGYEQYF
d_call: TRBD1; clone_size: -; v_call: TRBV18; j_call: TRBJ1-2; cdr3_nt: TGTGCCAGCTCACCCCCGCGAGAAACCGGGACAGGGGGCTATGGCTACACCTTC; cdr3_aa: CASSPPRETGTGGYGYTF
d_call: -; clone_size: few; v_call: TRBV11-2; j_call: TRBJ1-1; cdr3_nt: TGTGCCAGCAGCCCCCCGAGGCCGAACACTGAAGCTTTCTTT; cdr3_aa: CASSPPRPNTEAFF
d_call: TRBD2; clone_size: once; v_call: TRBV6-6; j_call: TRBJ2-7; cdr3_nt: TGTGCCAGCAGTCCCCGAGTTAGACTAGCGGGAGAGGGGTCCTACGAGCAGTACTTC; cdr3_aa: CASSPRVRLAGEGSYEQYF
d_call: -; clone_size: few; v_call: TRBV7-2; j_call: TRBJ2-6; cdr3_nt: TGTGCCAGCAGCCCACCAGTCTCTGGGGCCAACGTCCTGACTTTC; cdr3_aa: CASSPPVSGANVLTF
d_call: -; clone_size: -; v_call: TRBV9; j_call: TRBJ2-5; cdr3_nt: TGTGCCAGCAGCGCAAACGAGGCGGGACCATCAGAGACCCAGTACTTC; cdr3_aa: CASSANEAGPSETQYF
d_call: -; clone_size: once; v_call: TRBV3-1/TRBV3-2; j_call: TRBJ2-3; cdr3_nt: TGTGCCAGCAGCTACCCGGGCACAGATACGCAGTATTTT; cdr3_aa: CASSYPGTDTQYF
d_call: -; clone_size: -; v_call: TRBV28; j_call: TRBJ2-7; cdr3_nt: TGTGCCAGCTTAAACGACAGCTCCTACGAGCAGTACTTC; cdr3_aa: CASLNDSSYEQYF
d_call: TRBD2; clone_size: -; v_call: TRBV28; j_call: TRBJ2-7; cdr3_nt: TGTGCCAGCAGCTGGGCTAGCGGAACCTACGAGCAGTACTTC; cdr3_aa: CASSWASGTYEQYF
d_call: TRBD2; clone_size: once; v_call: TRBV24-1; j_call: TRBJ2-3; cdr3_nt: TGTGCCACCAGTGACTCAGGACTAGCGGGAGTTACAGATACGCAGTATTTT; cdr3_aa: CATSDSGLAGVTDTQYF
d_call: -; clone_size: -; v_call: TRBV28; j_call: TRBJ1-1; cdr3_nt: TGTGCCAGCAGGATAGGGACACTTAACACTGAAGCTTTCTTT; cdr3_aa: CASRIGTLNTEAFF
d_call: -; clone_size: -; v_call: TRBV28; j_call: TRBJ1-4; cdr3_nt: TGTGCCAGCAGTTTGCAGGGTCGGGTTGGAAAACTGTTTTTT; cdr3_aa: CASSLQGRVGKLFF
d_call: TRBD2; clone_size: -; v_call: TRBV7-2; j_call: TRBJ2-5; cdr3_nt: TGTGCCAGCAGGGACGGACTAGCGTCCCAAGAGACCCAGTACTTC; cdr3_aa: CASRDGLASQETQYF
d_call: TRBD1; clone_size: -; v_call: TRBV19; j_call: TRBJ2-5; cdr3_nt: TGTGCCACCTCCCCGACAGGGGCCCCTGGGGCCCAGTACTTC; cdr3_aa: CATSPTGAPGAQYF
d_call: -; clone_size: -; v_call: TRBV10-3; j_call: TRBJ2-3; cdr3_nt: TGTGCCATCAGCTGGAGGGGGCCTGGCACAGATACGCAGTATTTT; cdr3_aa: CAISWRGPGTDTQYF
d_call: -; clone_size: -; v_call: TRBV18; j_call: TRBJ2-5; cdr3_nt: TGTGCCAGCTCACCAAAGGACTGGCCCCTCAAAGAGACCCAGTACTTC; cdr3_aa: CASSPKDWPLKETQYF
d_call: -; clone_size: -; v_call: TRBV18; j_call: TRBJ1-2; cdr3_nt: TGTGCCAGCTCACCGGGTCAGGTGGGCGGCTACACCTTC; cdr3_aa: CASSPGQVGGYTF
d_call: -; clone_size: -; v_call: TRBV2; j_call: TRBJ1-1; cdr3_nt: TGTGCCAGCAGGGTGCGAGGAGCAATGAACACTGAAGCTTTCTTT; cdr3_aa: CASRVRGAMNTEAFF
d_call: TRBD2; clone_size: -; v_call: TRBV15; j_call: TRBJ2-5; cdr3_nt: TGTGCCACCAGCAGAGGGGTAACGGGACTAGGGGAGGAGACCCAGTACTTC; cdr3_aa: CATSRGVTGLGEETQYF
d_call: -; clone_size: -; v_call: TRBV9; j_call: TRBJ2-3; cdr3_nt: TGTGCCAGCAGCGTAGTGGTGGGACAACCCCTCCCAGATACGCAGTATTTT; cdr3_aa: CASSVVVGQPLPDTQYF
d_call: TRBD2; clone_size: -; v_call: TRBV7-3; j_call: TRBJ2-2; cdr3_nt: TGTGCCAGCAGCGTGGGCGGGAGCATCACCGGGGAGCTGTTTTTT; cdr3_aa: CASSVGGSITGELFF
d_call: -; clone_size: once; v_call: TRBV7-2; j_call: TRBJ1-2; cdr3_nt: TGTGCCAGCAGCCTCTGGCCCCCATGGAGCTATGGCTACACCTTC; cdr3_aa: CASSLWPPWSYGYTF
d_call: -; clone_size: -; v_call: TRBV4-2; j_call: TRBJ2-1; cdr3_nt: TGTGCCAGCAGCTTTACCCTCATTCGGGACATGCGGAATGAGCAGTTCTTC; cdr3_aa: CASSFTLIRDMRNEQFF
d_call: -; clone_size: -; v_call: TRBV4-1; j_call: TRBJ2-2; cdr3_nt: TGCGCCAGCAGCCAAGCTCCAAGCGGACGGGGGTTAGCCGGGACGAACACCGGGGAGCTGTTTTTT; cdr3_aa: CASSQAPSGRGLAGTNTGELFF
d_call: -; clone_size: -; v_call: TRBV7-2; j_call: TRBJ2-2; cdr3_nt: TGTGCCAGCAGCTTAGTCGTAGGAGGGTTTGGCGGGGAGCTGTTTTTT; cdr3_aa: CASSLVVGGFGGELFF
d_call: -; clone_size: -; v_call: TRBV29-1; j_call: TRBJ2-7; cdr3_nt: TGCAGCGTTGCGCAGGGAACGGACGAGCAGTACTTC; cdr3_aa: CSVAQGTDEQYF
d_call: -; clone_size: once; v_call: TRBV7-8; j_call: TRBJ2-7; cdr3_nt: TGTGCCAGCAGCTTAGCGGAAAGTGGGGCAAGTGGGATCTACGAGCAGTACTTC; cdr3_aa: CASSLAESGASGIYEQYF
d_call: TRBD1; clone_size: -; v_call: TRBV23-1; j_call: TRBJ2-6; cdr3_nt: TGCGCCAGCAGCCGAGGACAGGGGATCTCTGGGGCCAACGTCCTGACTTTC; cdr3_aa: CASSRGQGISGANVLTF
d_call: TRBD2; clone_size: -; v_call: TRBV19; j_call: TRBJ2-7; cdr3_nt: TGTGCCAGTAGTATAGTCCCACGCCTACTAGCGGGGAGGGACGAGCAGTACTTC; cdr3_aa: CASSIVPRLLAGRDEQYF
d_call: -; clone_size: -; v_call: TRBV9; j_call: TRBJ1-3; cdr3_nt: TGTGCCAGCAGCGGCGCCCTGTCTGGAAACACCATATATTTT; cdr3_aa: CASSGALSGNTIYF
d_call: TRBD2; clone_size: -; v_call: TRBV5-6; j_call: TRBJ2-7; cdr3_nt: TGTGCCAGCAGCTGGACTAGCGCCCCCTACGAGCAGTACTTC; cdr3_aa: CASSWTSAPYEQYF